This T cell receptor (beta chain) was identified during a study of T cell repertoires in cytomegalovirus infection. TCRdb itself ran the reads through MiXCR, one entry per CDR3 protein. The table records more than 85,000 distinct CDR3 sequences, 16% of them present only once. Germline CDR1 reads DFQATT; CDR2 reads SNEGSKA (reference sequence). The CDR3 is 13 residues long. V was clipped by 4 bases and J by 0 bases, with 7 bases between them. The V call is TRBV20-1, the J call TRBJ2-1; the D is unclear. The sequence came from a human donor in good health (CMV status not recorded). Some clones in this sample may be carry-over from other donors' samples. The sequenced material came from PBMCs. The CDR3 DNA sequence: TGCAGTGCTAAAGTGAGCTCCTACAATGAGCAGTTCTTC. Translated: CSAKVSSYNEQFF.